This T cell receptor (beta chain) was profiled in a study of blood T cell repertoires in COVID-19. Across the study: Sources were T cells, B-cell-depleted T cells, or PBMCs; the material itself was cDNA or gDNA.

This clone came up once. The CDR3 covers 14 residues. The germline V gene has CDR1 MGHDK and CDR2 SYGVNS. The germline V and J ends were trimmed by 6 bases and 0 bases, with 11 bases remaining between them. Original processing notes: Estimation of nucleated cell counts was performed using reference gene primer amplification. TCRdb's table, derived via immunoSEQ multiplex PCR, lists solely in-frame clones and lacks some. V and J calls and clone size come straight from that table; D and trimming were deduced from the DNA. The repertoire holds approximately 140,000 clones, with approximately 90% as singletons.

Sequenced sample: peripheral blood. This clonotype originated in a human donor in a cohort sampled during active COVID-19. This chain links TRBV25-1 with TRBJ1-2, with D possibly matching TRBD1 (5 bases). As DNA, the CDR3 is TGTGCCAGCAGCTCAGGGCAGACTAACTATGGCTACACCTTC. Amino acids: CASSSGQTNYGYTF.